Shown below are 27 T cell receptor beta chains from a single sample sequenced in a study of PD-1 blockade in classical Hodgkin lymphoma. Time point noted: cycle 4 day 1 (C4D1), after 5 to 7 weeks of nivolumab. All the patients suffered relapse after autologous stem cell transplantation, and brentuximab vedotin exposure differed. The authors purified CD4+ T cells from thawed PBMCs by magnetic negative selection. TCRdb keeps only in-frame clones here, not all; method: immunoSEQ multiplex PCR. This sample has 25,000 to 35,000 clones, with approximately 81% found just once. This specimen consisted of CD4+ T cells from blood, obtained before the fourth cycle of nivolumab. Receptor source: a human donor with classical Hodgkin lymphoma.

The chain combines TRBV2 with TRBJ2-3, with 7 bases identical to TRBD1. The germline CDR1 and CDR2 sequences are SNHLY and FYNNEI. This CDR3 has 16 amino acids. Unmatched junction bases numbered 11, after V lost 8 bases and J lost 0 bases. The CDR3 bases are TGTGCCAGCCGTTATCCGGGACAGTACAGCACAGATACGCAGTATTTT. Residues: CASRYPGQYSTDTQYF.

The rearrangement links TRBV11-2 to TRBJ1-2, with TRBD1 matching over 12 bases. Germline values: CDR1 SGHAT, CDR2 FQNNGV. With 5 bases clipped from V and 4 bases from J, the junction kept 8 bases outside the gene matches. The CDR3 is 16 amino acids. In DNA form, the CDR3 reads TGTGCCAGCAGCCGACCTGGGACAGGGGGCCCCTATGGCTACACCTTC. Protein product: CASSRPGTGGPYGYTF.

The rearrangement links TRBV10-3 to TRBJ1-6; D gene uncertain. The CDR3 covers 13 residues. CDR1 and CDR2 (germline): ENHRY, SYGVKD. Trimming took off 11 bases at V and 5 bases at J, with 13 bases between the two ends. The CDR3 nucleotides read TGTGCCGCCACCGGTTCCGATAATTCACCCCTCCACTTT. Translated: CAATGSDNSPLHF.

This clone has just a few counts. The CDR3 region has the DNA TGTGCCAGCAGCCCCGAGGACCTATCCGGGGAGCTGTTTTTT. It specifies CASSPEDLSGELFF. The rearrangement joins TRBV4-2 to TRBJ2-2; D gene ambiguous. The CDR3 is 14 residues long. The germline V gene encodes CDR1 LGHNA and CDR2 YNFKEQ. Trimming cost V 4 bases and J 6 bases, with 12 bases left between them.

The rearrangement uses TRBV6-5 and TRBJ2-3; tentative D call: TRBD1 (6 bases). V shed 5 bases and J shed 0 bases, with 12 bases lying between them. Looked up from germline, CDR1 is MNHEY and CDR2 is SVGAGI. This CDR3 has 15 amino acids. CDR3 DNA: TGTGCCAGCAGTCCGGGACACCTAAGCACAGATACGCAGTATTTT. Translated: CASSPGHLSTDTQYF.

The gene calls are TRBV29-1 and TRBJ1-1; TRBD1 might be the D (5 bases). This CDR3 region has 13 residues. Germline CDR1 SQVTM, CDR2 ANQGSEA. The V end was cut by 4 bases, the J end by 1 base, with 10 bases between. CDR3 DNA: TGCAGCGTTGCGGGACTCCAGAACACTGAAGCTTTCTTT. Its protein product is CSVAGLQNTEAFF.

V is TRBV5-1 and J is TRBJ2-2; perhaps TRBD2 as D (7 bases). The CDR3 spans 16 residues. From germline, CDR1 is SGHRS and CDR2 YFSETQ. The ends were cut back, 4 bases at V and 5 bases at J, with 18 bases in the middle. CDR3 DNA sequence: TGCGCCAGCAGCCCCCGTGGGGGGGCGAGTACCGGGGAGCTGTTTTTT. This encodes CASSPRGGASTGELFF.

V gene TRBV5-1 combines with J gene TRBJ2-1; D call uncertain. The CDR3 extends over 14 amino acids. V was cut by 0 bases and J by 2 bases, with 6 bases left in between. Germline V gene data show CDR1 as SGHRS and CDR2 as YFSETQ. Here the CDR3 DNA reads TGCGCCAGCAGCTTGGGACAAACCTACAATGAGCAGTTCTTC. This codes for CASSLGQTYNEQFF.

The gene calls are TRBV5-1 and TRBJ1-4; a weak D match, TRBD1 (6 bases). The CDR3 has 15 amino acids. Germline assignment: CDR1 SGHRS and CDR2 YFSETQ. V was shortened by 6 bases and J by 5 bases, with 17 bases between the two germline ends. The CDR3 nucleotides read TGCGCCAGCACCCCGGGGGGCCGTTCGAATGAAAAACTGTTTTTT. It encodes CASTPGGRSNEKLFF.

The chain is built from TRBV2 and TRBJ1-2; 7 positions agree with TRBD1. Trimming cost V 8 bases and J 2 bases; bases outside gene matches: 8. CDR3 length: 14 amino acids. CDR1 is SNHLY and CDR2 is FYNNEI in the germline V gene. In DNA, the CDR3 is TGTGCCAGCCGCGGACAGGTTGTGAACTATGGCTACACCTTC. It is translated as CASRGQVVNYGYTF. The full variable domain, completed using reference TRBV2 and TRBJ1-2, is EPEVTQTPSHQVTQMGQEVILRCVPISNHLYFYWYRQILGQKVEFLVSFYNNEISEKSEIFDDQFSVERPDGSNFTLKIRSTKLEDSAMYFCASRGQVVNYGYTFGSGTRLTVV.

The rearrangement joins TRBV19 to TRBJ1-6; D not certain. The germline V and J ends were trimmed by 5 bases and 9 bases, with 14 bases remaining between them. This CDR3 spans 14 amino acids. Per the germline V gene, CDR1 is LNHDA and CDR2 is SQIVND (reference sequence). This CDR3 reads CASSVAGIASPLHF. The CDR3 DNA reads as TGTGCCAGTAGTGTGGCGGGGATAGCTTCACCCCTCCACTTT.

Notes on this clone: Other DNA sequences within the sample encode an identical CDR3. The chain joins TRBV5-1 to TRBJ1-4; 11 bases match TRBD1. CDR1 and CDR2 (germline): SGHRS, YFSETQ. The CDR3 extends over 15 amino acids. Trimming at V came to 0 bases and at J to 8 bases, leaving 3 bases not matched to a gene. CDR3 region: CASSLAGTGGEKLFF. CDR3 coding DNA: TGCGCCAGCAGCTTGGCGGGGACAGGGGGGGAAAAACTGTTTTTT. The full variable domain, in which reference TRBV5-1 and TRBJ1-4 provide the parts outside the CDR3, is KAGVTQTPRYLIKTRGQQVTLSCSPISGHRSVSWYQQTPGQGLQFLFEYFSETQRNKGNFPGRFSGRQFSNSRSEMNVSTLELGDSALYLCASSLAGTGGEKLFFGSGTQLSVL.

The chain joins TRBV19 to TRBJ1-2, with D uncertain. Germline V CDR1 and CDR2: LNHDA, SQIVND (reference sequence). The CDR3 contains 13 residues. V lost 1 base and J 4 bases, leaving 7 bases between the germline ends. CDR3 sequence: CASSIGEGYGYTF. The CDR3 DNA is TGTGCCAGTAGTATAGGGGAGGGCTATGGCTACACCTTC. Filled out from reference TRBV19 and TRBJ1-2, the complete variable domain reads DGGITQSPKYLFRKEGQNVTLSCEQNLNHDAMYWYRQDPGQGLRLIYYSQIVNDFQKGDIAEGYSVSREKKESFPLTVTSAQKNPTAFYLCASSIGEGYGYTFGSGTRLTVV.

CDR3 region: CASSPPEGSNEKLFF. DNA of the CDR3: TGCGCCAGCAGCCCTCCGGAAGGCTCTAATGAAAAACTGTTTTTT. V and J are TRBV5-1 and TRBJ1-4; unclear D gene. V was shortened by 4 bases and J by 3 bases, with 13 bases between the two germline ends. This CDR3 region has 15 residues. CDR1 SGHRS and CDR2 YFSETQ come from the germline V gene.

This clone showed up just a few times. The chain links TRBV7-9 to TRBJ1-2, with D perhaps matching TRBD1 (6 bases). V lost 3 bases and J 8 bases, leaving 13 bases between the germline ends. CDR1 and CDR2 (germline): SEHNR, FQNEAQ (reference sequence). This CDR3 spans 13 amino acids. The CDR3 bases are TGTGCCAGCAGCTTCCCAGGGGCGGAAGGCTACACCTTC. This codes for CASSFPGAEGYTF.

The chain combines TRBV4-1 with TRBJ1-4; D is uncertain. Trimming pared 1 base from V and 5 bases from J, leaving 17 bases between. In germline, CDR1 is MGHRA, CDR2 YSYEKL. The CDR3 consists of 17 residues. CDR3 DNA: TGCGCCAGCAGCCAAGGATGGGGTCCCGAGAAGAATGAAAAACTGTTTTTT. Translation gives CASSQGWGPEKNEKLFF.

The chain combines TRBV7-9 with TRBJ2-7, with D perhaps matching TRBD1 or TRBD2 (5 bases each). The CDR3 spans 14 residues. Trimming shortened V by 1 base and J by 6 bases, and 13 bases separated the two germline ends. CDR1 and CDR2 (germline): SEHNR, FQNEAQ (reference sequence). The CDR3 protein is CASSLEADSGEQYF. The CDR3, as DNA: TGTGCCAGCAGCTTAGAGGCAGACAGCGGCGAGCAGTACTTC.

J is TRBJ2-5 and V is TRBV7-7; D uncertain. Germline V gene sequence: CDR1 SSHAT, CDR2 FNYEAQ (reference sequence). The CDR3 spans 13 residues. The V end was cut by 1 base, the J end by 5 bases, with 8 bases between. CDR3 DNA sequence: TGTGCCAGCAGCTTAGAACCGAGGGAGACCCAGTACTTC. It translates to CASSLEPRETQYF.

The gene calls are TRBV27 and TRBJ2-7; tentatively, D is TRBD1 (5 bases). Germline CDR1 reads MNHEY; CDR2 reads SMNVEV (reference sequence). The CDR3 has 13 residues. Trimming removed 4 bases from V and 0 bases from J, with 7 bases in between. The CDR3 loop reads CASSSDSSYEQYF. In nucleotides, the CDR3 is TGTGCCAGCAGTTCTGACAGCTCCTACGAGCAGTACTTC.

The chain uses TRBV10-3 and TRBJ2-7; D is uncertain. Germline lookup yields CDR1 ENHRY and CDR2 SYGVKD. V lost 7 bases and J 3 bases, leaving 13 bases between the germline ends. This CDR3 is 13 amino acids long. The CDR3 reads CAITATLNYEQYF. The CDR3 bases are TGTGCCATCACCGCGACCCTCAACTACGAGCAGTACTTC.

This clone was seen more than once but under ten times. The chain links TRBV5-4 to TRBJ2-2, with D unresolved. This CDR3 region has 14 residues. V was pared by 0 bases and J by 7 bases, with 10 bases between. Looked up from germline, CDR1 is SGHNT and CDR2 is YYREEE (reference sequence). The CDR3 bases are TGTGCCAGCAGCTTGGACAGTTGGGGCGGGGAGCTGTTTTTT. Protein sequence: CASSLDSWGGELFF.

The rearrangement uses TRBV5-1 and TRBJ1-2; D possibly corresponds to TRBD1 (6 bases). Per germline, CDR1 SGHRS and CDR2 YFSETQ. The CDR3 totals 14 residues. V gave up 4 bases and J gave up 8 bases, with 18 bases separating them. The CDR3 DNA follows: TGCGCCAGCAGCCCCGGCGCAGGGGACGGGGGCTACACCTTC. Translated, it gives CASSPGAGDGGYTF.

This clone has just one count. The CDR3 nucleotides read TGTGCCAGCAGCGTAGTGGGGGGCACTGGAAACACCATATATTTT. Protein product: CASSVVGGTGNTIYF. The rearrangement uses TRBV9 and TRBJ1-3, with D possibly matching TRBD1 (6 bases). The germline V and J ends were trimmed by 0 bases and 2 bases, with 9 bases remaining between them. CDR1 is SGDLS and CDR2 is YYNGEE in the germline V gene. The CDR3 consists of 15 residues.

The rearrangement joins TRBV9 to TRBJ2-3, with D possibly being TRBD2 (5 bases). This CDR3 contains 12 residues. Deletions cut 0 bases from V and 6 bases from J, with 5 bases between. CDR1 SGDLS and CDR2 YYNGEE come from the germline V gene. The CDR3 coding sequence is TGTGCCAGCAGCGTAGGAGGGGATACGCAGTATTTT. Translation: CASSVGGDTQYF.

This clone was counted between two and nine times. The V and J genes are TRBV5-1 and TRBJ1-5, with D possibly matching TRBD1 (6 bases). The germline gives CDR1 SGHRS, CDR2 YFSETQ. This CDR3 has 13 amino acids. Trimming stripped 2 bases from V and 9 bases from J, with 12 bases between. DNA of the CDR3: TGCGCCAGCAGCTTACAGGGTAGTGCGCCCCAGCATTTT. Translating gives CASSLQGSAPQHF.

V is TRBV28 and J is TRBJ1-3, with D uncertain. The V gene's germline CDR1 is MDHEN and CDR2 SYDVKM. The CDR3 has 16 residues. V was shortened by 6 bases and J by 0 bases, with 15 bases between the two germline ends. CDR3 nucleotide sequence: TGTGCCAGCAGACCACCGGGCGGAGTCTCTGGAAACACCATATATTTT. It encodes CASRPPGGVSGNTIYF.

V gene TRBV2 combines with J gene TRBJ1-5, with D hard to call. The CDR3 contains 12 residues. Trimming took 7 bases from V and 0 from J, leaving 4 bases between them. The germline CDR1 and CDR2 sequences are SNHLY and FYNNEI. The CDR3 spells CASTDSNQPQHF. CDR3 nucleotides: TGTGCCAGCACAGATAGCAATCAGCCCCAGCATTTT.